This T cell receptor beta chain was obtained from a study of shared clonotypes between healthy human individuals. Study results and caveats: A few donors showed sharing of around 5% of naive CD4 clonotypes.

Notes on this clone: Antigen unknown. Other DNA sequences in this specimen translate into the identical CDR3.

The germline gives CDR1 SNHLY, CDR2 FYNNEI. The CDR3 is made up of 15 amino acids. V was pared by 1 base and J by 2 bases, with 9 bases between. At a deep level, the assay was run. Sequencing was performed with immunoSEQ multiplex PCR; in TCRdb, only in-frame clones are kept and a portion is missing. The sample records about 1 million clones, about 80% being singletons. Sequencing was performed on memory CD4+ T cells sorted from blood. The subset here: CD45RA-negative fraction. This rearrangement joins TRBV2 to TRBJ1-5; no reliable D call. The TCR comes from a young man in good health. The CDR3, as DNA: TGTGCCAGCAGTGAAGGCAGTTCAGGCAATCAGCCCCAGCATTTT. Translated, it gives CASSEGSSGNQPQHF.